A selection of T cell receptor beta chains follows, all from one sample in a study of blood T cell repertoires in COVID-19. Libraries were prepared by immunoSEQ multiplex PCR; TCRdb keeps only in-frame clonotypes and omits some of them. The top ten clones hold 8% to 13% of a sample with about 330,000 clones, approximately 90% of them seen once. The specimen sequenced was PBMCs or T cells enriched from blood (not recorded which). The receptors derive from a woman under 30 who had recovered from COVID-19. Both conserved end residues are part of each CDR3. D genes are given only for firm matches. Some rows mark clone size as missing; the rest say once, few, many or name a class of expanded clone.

CDR3 protein: CASSRDRGDEKLFF; CDR3 DNA: TGCGCCAGCAGCCGCGACAGGGGGGACGAAAAACTGTTTTTT; clone size: -; V gene: TRBV4-1; D gene: TRBD1; J gene: TRBJ1-4
CDR3 protein: CATSPTAGHSYEQYF; CDR3 DNA: TGTGCCACCAGCCCAACTGCGGGCCACTCCTACGAGCAGTACTTC; clone size: once; V gene: TRBV15; D gene: -; J gene: TRBJ2-7
CDR3 protein: CAWSVWRLGETQYF; CDR3 DNA: TGTGCCTGGAGTGTATGGAGGCTCGGGGAGACCCAGTACTTC; clone size: -; V gene: TRBV30; D gene: -; J gene: TRBJ2-5
CDR3 protein: CASNAGGWANTEAFF; CDR3 DNA: TGTGCCAGCAACGCAGGGGGGTGGGCTAACACTGAAGCTTTCTTT; clone size: -; V gene: TRBV6-5; D gene: TRBD1; J gene: TRBJ1-1
CDR3 protein: CASSLAVRQGPTDTQYF; CDR3 DNA: TGCGCCAGCAGCTTGGCCGTCAGACAGGGACCCACAGATACGCAGTATTTT; clone size: once; V gene: TRBV5-1; D gene: TRBD1; J gene: TRBJ2-3
CDR3 protein: CASSFRRRGRIGELFF; CDR3 DNA: TGTGCCAGCAGTTTCCGTCGGAGGGGGCGGATCGGGGAGCTGTTTTTT; clone size: -; V gene: TRBV7-9; D gene: -; J gene: TRBJ2-2
CDR3 protein: CASSLVPIAVQETQYF; CDR3 DNA: TGCGCCAGCAGCTTGGTCCCCATAGCGGTACAAGAGACCCAGTACTTC; clone size: -; V gene: TRBV5-1; D gene: -; J gene: TRBJ2-5
CDR3 protein: CASSAARPSKNIQYF; CDR3 DNA: TGTGCCAGCAGCGCCGCCAGGCCTTCCAAAAACATTCAGTACTTC; clone size: -; V gene: TRBV3-1/TRBV3-2; D gene: -; J gene: TRBJ2-4
CDR3 protein: CASSIFRGAGELFF; CDR3 DNA: TGTGCCAGCAGCATATTCCGGGGGGCCGGGGAGCTGTTTTTT; clone size: -; V gene: TRBV5-6; D gene: TRBD2; J gene: TRBJ2-2
CDR3 protein: CATRGGTGWGDTEAFF; CDR3 DNA: TGTGCCACCCGTGGGGGGACAGGGTGGGGGGACACTGAAGCTTTCTTT; clone size: -; V gene: TRBV24-1; D gene: TRBD1; J gene: TRBJ1-1
CDR3 protein: CASSKREGREVLFYNEQFF; CDR3 DNA: TGTGCCAGCAGCAAAAGGGAAGGACGGGAGGTTCTTTTCTACAATGAGCAGTTCTTC; clone size: once; V gene: TRBV21-1; D gene: -; J gene: TRBJ2-1
CDR3 protein: CASRPSGQSSYEQYF; CDR3 DNA: TGTGCCAGCAGACCTTCCGGACAGAGCTCCTACGAGCAGTACTTC; clone size: once; V gene: TRBV27; D gene: -; J gene: TRBJ2-7
CDR3 protein: CASSPLPTGYTEAFF; CDR3 DNA: TGTGCCAGCAGCCCGCTCCCGACAGGGTACACTGAAGCTTTCTTT; clone size: -; V gene: TRBV7-3; D gene: TRBD1; J gene: TRBJ1-1
CDR3 protein: CASVQRGSGTGELFF; CDR3 DNA: TGTGCCAGCGTTCAGCGGGGGTCGGGCACCGGGGAGCTGTTTTTT; clone size: -; V gene: TRBV3-1/TRBV3-2; D gene: TRBD2; J gene: TRBJ2-2
CDR3 protein: CASRMGVISNYGYTF; CDR3 DNA: TGTGCCAGCCGTATGGGAGTCATCTCTAACTATGGCTACACCTTC; clone size: -; V gene: TRBV19; D gene: -; J gene: TRBJ1-2
CDR3 protein: CAISESRDRNHNEQFF; CDR3 DNA: TGTGCCATCAGTGAGTCGCGTGACAGGAATCACAATGAGCAGTTCTTC; clone size: -; V gene: TRBV10-3; D gene: -; J gene: TRBJ2-1
CDR3 protein: CASLVWAPRQYF; CDR3 DNA: TGTGCCAGTTTAGTCTGGGCCCCTCGGCAGTACTTC; clone size: once; V gene: TRBV14; D gene: -; J gene: TRBJ2-7
CDR3 protein: CASSWEDQETQYF; CDR3 DNA: TGCGCCAGCAGCTGGGAGGACCAAGAGACCCAGTACTTC; clone size: -; V gene: TRBV5-1; D gene: -; J gene: TRBJ2-5
CDR3 protein: CASSLDFGTEAFF; CDR3 DNA: TGCGCCAGCAGCTTGGACTTTGGCACTGAAGCTTTCTTT; clone size: -; V gene: TRBV5-1; D gene: -; J gene: TRBJ1-1
CDR3 protein: CASSYPGQGAGELFF; CDR3 DNA: TGTGCCAGCAGTTACCCCGGACAGGGGGCCGGGGAGCTGTTTTTT; clone size: once; V gene: TRBV6-6; D gene: TRBD1; J gene: TRBJ2-2
CDR3 protein: CASSYIADGGYEQYF; CDR3 DNA: TGTGCCAGCAGTTACATAGCGGATGGGGGCTACGAGCAGTACTTC; clone size: once; V gene: TRBV6-5; D gene: -; J gene: TRBJ2-7
CDR3 protein: CASSRDRGDSNYGYTF; CDR3 DNA: TGTGCCAGCTCACGGGACAGGGGCGACTCTAACTATGGCTACACCTTC; clone size: once; V gene: TRBV18; D gene: TRBD1; J gene: TRBJ1-2
CDR3 protein: CASSESTGISRYF; CDR3 DNA: TGTGCCAGTAGTGAATCGACAGGGATATCGCGGTATTTT; clone size: -; V gene: TRBV19; D gene: TRBD1; J gene: TRBJ2-3
CDR3 protein: CASSGKLKGNSYEQYF; CDR3 DNA: TGTGCCAGCAGTGGAAAGTTAAAGGGGAACTCCTACGAGCAGTACTTC; clone size: -; V gene: TRBV6-1; D gene: -; J gene: TRBJ2-7
CDR3 protein: CASSAAGNEQFF; CDR3 DNA: TGTGCCAGCAGCGCCGCGGGGAATGAGCAGTTCTTC; clone size: -; V gene: TRBV7-6; D gene: -; J gene: TRBJ2-1
CDR3 protein: CASRGYRGGKLFF; CDR3 DNA: TGTGCCAGCAGGGGTTACAGGGGTGGAAAACTGTTTTTT; clone size: -; V gene: TRBV12-3/TRBV12-4; D gene: TRBD1; J gene: TRBJ1-4
CDR3 protein: CASSRAIGNEQFF; CDR3 DNA: TGCGCCAGCAGCAGAGCGATCGGCAATGAGCAGTTCTTC; clone size: -; V gene: TRBV5-1; D gene: -; J gene: TRBJ2-1